This TCR beta chain is from a study of glioma-infiltrating T cells. Looking at the study overall: Low-grade gliomas were grade II; glioblastomas were grade IV at initial diagnosis. Study-wide results and caveats: Above-expected tissue-blood divergence occurred in all gliomas, most in low-grade ones. Patients with low tissue-blood divergence carried a signature set of shared blood CDR3 motifs. CDR3 overlap between tissue and blood was very small.

Germline V gene lookup returns CDR1 LNHNV and CDR2 YYDKDF (reference sequence). The CDR3 runs to 14 residues. Trimming removed 1 base at V and 0 bases at J, with 5 bases between. Using RNA template, CDR3s of TCR alpha and beta were amplified with iRepertoire arm-PCR. TCRdb fed the multiplex PCR reads into MiXCR, producing one record per CDR3 protein. The sample records about 380,000 distinct CDR3 sequences, 35% to 45% being singletons. This clonotype came up many times. What it binds is unknown. The sequencing sample was made of glioma tissue, nonneoplastic brain tissue, or PBMCs (not recorded which). This TCR derives from a human donor with low-grade glioma or glioblastoma, undergoing nonglioma brain surgery, or in good health (not recorded which). J is TRBJ2-3 and V is TRBV15; D is undetermined. The chain's CDR3 is CATSRGISTDTQYF. In DNA form, the CDR3 reads TGTGCCACCAGCAGAGGAATTAGCACAGATACGCAGTATTTT.